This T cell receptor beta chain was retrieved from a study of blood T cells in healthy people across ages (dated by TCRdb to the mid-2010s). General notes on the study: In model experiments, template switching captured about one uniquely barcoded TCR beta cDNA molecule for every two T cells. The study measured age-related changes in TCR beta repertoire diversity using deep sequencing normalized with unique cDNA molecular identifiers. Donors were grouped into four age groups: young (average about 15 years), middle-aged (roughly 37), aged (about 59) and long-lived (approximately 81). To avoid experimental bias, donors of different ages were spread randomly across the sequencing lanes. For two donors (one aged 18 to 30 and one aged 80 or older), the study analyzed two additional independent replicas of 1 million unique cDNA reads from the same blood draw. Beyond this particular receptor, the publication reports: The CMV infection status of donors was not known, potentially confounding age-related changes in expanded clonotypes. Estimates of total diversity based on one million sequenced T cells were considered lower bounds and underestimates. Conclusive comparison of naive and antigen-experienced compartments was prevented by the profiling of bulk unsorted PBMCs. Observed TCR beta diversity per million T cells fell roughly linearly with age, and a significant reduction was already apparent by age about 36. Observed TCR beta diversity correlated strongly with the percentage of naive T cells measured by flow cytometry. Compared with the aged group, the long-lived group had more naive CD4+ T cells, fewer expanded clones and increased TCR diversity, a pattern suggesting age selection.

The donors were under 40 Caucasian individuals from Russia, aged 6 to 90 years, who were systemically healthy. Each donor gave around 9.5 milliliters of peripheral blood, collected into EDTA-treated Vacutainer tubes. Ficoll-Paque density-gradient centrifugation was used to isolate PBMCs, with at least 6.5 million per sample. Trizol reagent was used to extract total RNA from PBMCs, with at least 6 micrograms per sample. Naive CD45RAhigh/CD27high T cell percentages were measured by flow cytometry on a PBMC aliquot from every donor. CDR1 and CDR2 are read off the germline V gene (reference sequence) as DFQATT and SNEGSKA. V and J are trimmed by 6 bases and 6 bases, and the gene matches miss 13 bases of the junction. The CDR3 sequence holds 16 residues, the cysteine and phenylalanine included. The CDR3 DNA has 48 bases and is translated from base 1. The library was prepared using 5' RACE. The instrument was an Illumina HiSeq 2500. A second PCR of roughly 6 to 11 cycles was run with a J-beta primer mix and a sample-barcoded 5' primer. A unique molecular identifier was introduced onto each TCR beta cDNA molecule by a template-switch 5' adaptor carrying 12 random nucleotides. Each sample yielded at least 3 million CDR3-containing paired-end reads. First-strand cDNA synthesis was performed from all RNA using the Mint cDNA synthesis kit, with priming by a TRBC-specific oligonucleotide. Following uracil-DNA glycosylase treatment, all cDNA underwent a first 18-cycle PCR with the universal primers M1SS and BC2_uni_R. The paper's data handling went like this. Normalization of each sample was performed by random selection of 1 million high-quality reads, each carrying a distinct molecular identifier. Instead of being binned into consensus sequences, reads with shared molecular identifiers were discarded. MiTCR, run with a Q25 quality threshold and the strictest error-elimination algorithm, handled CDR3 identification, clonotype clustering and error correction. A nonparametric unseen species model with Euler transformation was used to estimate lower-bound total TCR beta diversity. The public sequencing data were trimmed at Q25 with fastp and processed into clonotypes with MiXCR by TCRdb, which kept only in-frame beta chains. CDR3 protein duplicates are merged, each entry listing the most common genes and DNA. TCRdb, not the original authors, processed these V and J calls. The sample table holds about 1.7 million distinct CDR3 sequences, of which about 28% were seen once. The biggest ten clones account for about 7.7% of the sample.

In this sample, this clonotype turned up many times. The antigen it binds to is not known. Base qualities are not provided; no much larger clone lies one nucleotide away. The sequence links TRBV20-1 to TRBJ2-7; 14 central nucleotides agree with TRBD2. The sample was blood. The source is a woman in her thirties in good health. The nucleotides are TGCAGTGCGGGTGCCCCGGGACTAGCGGGAGTAGGCGAGCAGTACTTC. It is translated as CSAGAPGLAGVGEQYF.